The 21 T cell receptor beta chains below all came from one sample that was sequenced in a study of T cell repertoires in cytomegalovirus infection. TCRdb called the reads again in MiXCR, with one record for every CDR3 protein. The repertoire holds roughly 600,000 distinct CDR3 sequences, approximately 24% seen once, with around 8% in the top ten. Sequenced input: CD8+ T cells from PBMCs. Every receptor here comes from a human donor in good health (CMV status not recorded). Some clones in this sample may be carry-over from other donors' samples.

This clonotype was observed many times. J is TRBJ2-3 and V is TRBV7-9, with D perhaps TRBD1 (5 bases). Germline CDR1 SEHNR, CDR2 FQNEAQ (reference sequence). This CDR3 is built from 14 residues. V dropped 2 bases and J dropped 4 bases, with 10 bases sitting between them. As DNA, the CDR3 is TGTGCCAGCAGCTTAATTGGGGCCGCAGATACGCAGTATTTT. Translating gives CASSLIGAADTQYF.

This clonotype occurred many times. The V gene is TRBV7-6, the J gene TRBJ2-1; D remains ambiguous. Germline lookup yields CDR1 SGHVS and CDR2 FNYEAQ. With 6 bases removed from V and 0 bases from J, the gap between germline ends came to 18 bases. This CDR3 is built from 17 residues. The CDR3 loop reads CASSPQLLRSSYNEQFF. The CDR3 DNA is TGTGCCAGCAGTCCACAACTTCTGAGGAGCTCCTACAATGAGCAGTTCTTC.

This chain links TRBV20-1 with TRBJ2-1; D may be TRBD2 (6 bases). The germline CDR1 and CDR2 sequences are DFQATT and SNEGSKA (reference sequence). V lost 1 base and J lost 5, with 12 bases in between. The length of the CDR3 is 14 residues. The CDR3 nucleotides read TGCAGTGCTAGAGGGCGGGACTTCAACAATGAGCAGTTCTTC. Encoded protein: CSARGRDFNNEQFF.

The rearrangement links TRBV4-3 to TRBJ2-1; D is undetermined. The CDR3 runs 14 residues. In germline, CDR1 is LGHNA, CDR2 YSLEER. With 0 bases removed from V and 6 bases from J, the gap between germline ends came to 9 bases. The CDR3 region is CASSQDIVSNEQFF. Here the CDR3 DNA reads TGCGCCAGCAGCCAAGATATAGTCAGCAATGAGCAGTTCTTC.

The table lists this clonotype with many counts. This chain joins TRBV6-2 or TRBV6-3 and TRBJ2-1; TRBD1 is a possible D gene (6 bases). The V gene's germline CDR1 is MNHEY and CDR2 SVGEGT. Trimming shortened V by 6 bases and J by 1 base, and 19 bases separated the two germline ends. The CDR3 extends over 17 amino acids. The CDR3: CASRGSQGPGSYNEQFF. The CDR3 coding sequence is TGTGCCAGCAGGGGATCGCAGGGGCCAGGGTCCTACAATGAGCAGTTCTTC.

The chain recombines TRBV28 with TRBJ2-2, with 7 bases that match TRBD1. The V segment lost 3 bases and the J segment 6 bases; nucleotides outside the gene matches: 4. Germline V lookup: CDR1 MDHEN, CDR2 SYDVKM. The CDR3 runs to 14 residues. This CDR3 reads CASSFNRGAGELFF. CDR3 in DNA: TGTGCCAGCAGTTTCAACAGGGGCGCCGGGGAGCTGTTTTTT.

This chain uses TRBV10-3 with TRBJ1-5; weak D call: TRBD1 (6 bases). The V and J ends lost 3 bases and 4 bases respectively, with 22 bases between them. The CDR3 consists of 18 residues. In germline, CDR1 is ENHRY, CDR2 SYGVKD. CDR3 amino acids: CAISDGGHNGRGNQPQHF. DNA of the CDR3: TGTGCCATCAGTGATGGGGGACATAACGGAAGGGGGAATCAGCCCCAGCATTTT.

The chain recombines TRBV20-1 with TRBJ2-2; 9 positions agree with TRBD2. Germline CDR1 DFQATT, CDR2 SNEGSKA (reference sequence). Trimming cost V 2 bases and J 4 bases; bases outside gene matches: 2. CDR3 length: 14 residues. This chain's CDR3 is CSARPTSGTGELFF. CDR3 in DNA: TGCAGTGCTAGACCGACTAGCGGCACCGGGGAGCTGTTTTTT.

The table lists this clonotype with a few counts. The chain has TRBV6-2 or TRBV6-3 and TRBJ2-5, with 10 nucleotides matching TRBD2. Looked up from germline, CDR1 is MNHEY and CDR2 is SVGEGT. V shed 5 bases, J shed 2 bases, and the junction held 14 bases outside the gene matches. This CDR3 contains 18 residues. The chain's CDR3 is CASSQTIRAGGTQETQYF. DNA for the CDR3: TGTGCCAGCAGTCAGACAATCCGAGCGGGGGGGACTCAAGAGACCCAGTACTTC.

The gene calls are TRBV20-1 and TRBJ2-7; D is possibly TRBD2 (6 bases). This CDR3 spans 14 amino acids. V lost 5 bases and J 5 bases, leaving 19 bases between the germline ends. Germline loops: CDR1 DFQATT, CDR2 SNEGSKA (reference sequence). CDR3: CSASQEGMGNEQYF. The CDR3 bases are TGCAGTGCTTCCCAGGAGGGTATGGGGAACGAGCAGTACTTC.

The chain carries TRBV7-9 and TRBJ1-1; D ambiguous. The CDR3 is 14 residues long. In germline, CDR1 is SEHNR, CDR2 FQNEAQ (reference sequence). V was trimmed by 5 bases and J by 3 bases, leaving 13 bases between them. The CDR3 sequence: CASSPTAGYTEAFF. The CDR3 nucleotides read TGTGCCAGCAGCCCAACGGCGGGTTACACTGAAGCTTTCTTT.

This clonotype was seen at least ten times. The V call is TRBV7-6, the J call TRBJ2-3, with 9 bases matching TRBD2. Per germline, CDR1 SGHVS and CDR2 FNYEAQ. CDR3 length: 15 amino acids. V trimming: 6 bases; J trimming: 1 base; junction bases outside the gene matches: 5. CDR3 in DNA: TGTGCCAGCAGGACTAGCGGTGGGGGCACAGATACGCAGTATTTT. Translated, it gives CASRTSGGGTDTQYF. The complete variable domain, with remaining parts taken from reference TRBV7-6 and TRBJ2-3, reads GAGVSQSPRYKVTKRGQDVALRCDPISGHVSLYWYRQALGQGPEFLTYFNYEAQQDKSGLPNDRFSAERPEGSISTLTIQRTEQRDSAMYRCASRTSGGGTDTQYFGPGTRLTVL.

This clonotype appeared a single time. The V and J genes are TRBV25-1 and TRBJ2-3, with 7 bases fitting TRBD1. The CDR3 totals 14 residues. CDR1 is MGHDK and CDR2 is SYGVNS in the germline V gene. V trimming: 2 bases; J trimming: 6 bases; junction bases outside the gene matches: 5. The CDR3 reads CASSEKGAADTQYF. For the CDR3, the DNA is TGTGCCAGCAGTGAAAAGGGGGCTGCGGATACGCAGTATTTT.

V is TRBV6-6 and J is TRBJ2-3; D gene unclear. CDR3 length equals 13 residues. The V end was cut by 6 bases, the J end by 3 bases, with 10 bases between. Germline values: CDR1 MNHNY, CDR2 SVGAGI (reference sequence). The CDR3 here is CASSSTVTDTQYF. The DNA of the CDR3 is TGTGCCAGCAGCTCTACGGTGACAGATACGCAGTATTTT.

The rearrangement uses TRBV27 and TRBJ2-6; D remains unclear. Trimming pared 8 bases from V and 0 bases from J, leaving 5 bases between. Germline CDR1 MNHEY, CDR2 SMNVEV (reference sequence). The CDR3 has 13 residues. CDR3: CASLPSGANVLTF. DNA of the CDR3: TGTGCCAGCCTGCCCTCTGGGGCCAACGTCCTGACTTTC.

This clonotype was detected only a few times. The rearrangement joins TRBV28 to TRBJ2-7, with D maybe TRBD1 (5 bases). Trimming stripped 6 bases from V and 1 base from J, with 13 bases between. The germline CDR1 and CDR2 sequences are MDHEN and SYDVKM. The CDR3 is 14 amino acids. The CDR3 nucleotides are TGTGCCAGCAGGGGGCAGGGAACTTCCTACGAGCAGTACGTC. The encoded protein is CASRGQGTSYEQYV.

This clonotype came up many times. The CDR3 bases are TGTGCCAGCAGCTTATGGGCCAGAAACTCGGGGGCCAACGTCCTGACTTTC. Translated, it gives CASSLWARNSGANVLTF. The chain is built from TRBV11-2 and TRBJ2-6; D call uncertain. Trimming cost V 2 bases and J 4 bases, with 15 bases left between them. This CDR3 region has 17 residues. Germline V gives CDR1 SGHAT, CDR2 FQNNGV.

This clonotype was observed many times. The chain combines TRBV7-9 with TRBJ2-3; TRBD1 is a possible D gene (6 bases). This CDR3 comprises 16 residues. In germline, CDR1 is SEHNR, CDR2 FQNEAQ (reference sequence). Trimming shortened V by 2 bases and J by 0 bases, and 12 bases separated the two germline ends. The CDR3 is CASSLQGFTSTDTQYF. The CDR3 DNA sequence: TGTGCCAGCAGCTTACAGGGGTTTACTAGCACAGATACGCAGTATTTT. The variable domain in full, with the rest retrieved from reference TRBV7-9 and TRBJ2-3, is DTGVSQNPRHKITKRGQNVTFRCDPISEHNRLYWYRQTLGQGPEFLTYFQNEAQLEKSRLLSDRFSAERPKGSFSTLEIQRTEQGDSAMYLCASSLQGFTSTDTQYFGPGTRLTVL.

This clonotype was seen a handful of times. The genes are TRBV29-1 and TRBJ2-1; D gene uncertain. CDR1 SQVTM and CDR2 ANQGSEA come from the germline V gene. The CDR3 extends over 18 amino acids. Trimming took 0 bases from V and 4 from J, leaving 22 bases between them. CDR3 region: CSVEDPKVRRGPYNEQFF. In nucleotides, the CDR3 is TGCAGCGTTGAAGATCCGAAAGTTCGGAGAGGCCCTTACAATGAGCAGTTCTTC.

This clonotype was seen only a few times. In nucleotides, the CDR3 is TGTGCCAGCAGTTTAACCAGGCAGACTGAAGCTTTCTTT. Its protein product is CASSLTRQTEAFF. The chain recombines TRBV12-3 or TRBV12-4 with TRBJ1-1; no firm D call. Between the trimmed V and J ends, which lost 2 bases and 5 bases, there was a span of 9 bases. CDR3 length equals 13 residues.

For this clonotype: This may be a read error, as it is one base from a much larger clone. The rearrangement links TRBV7-2 to TRBJ2-1; the D is unclear. CDR1 and CDR2 (germline): SGHTA, FQGNSA. This CDR3 region has 14 residues. The CDR3 is CASSFLDLGNVQFF. CDR3 DNA sequence: TGTGCCAGCAGCTTCCTCGATCTAGGCAATGTGCAGTTCTTC.